A selection of T cell receptor beta chains follows, all from one sample in a study of blood T cell repertoires in COVID-19. This table comes from immunoSEQ multiplex PCR, and its TCRdb copy is limited to in-frame clones, with some not included. The repertoire includes roughly 250,000 clones, nearly 85% of them detected once, and roughly 5.5% sits in the top ten. The sample consisted of peripheral blood. The receptors here all came from a human donor in a cohort sampled during active COVID-19. CDR3s include the opening cysteine and the closing phenylalanine or tryptophan. The D gene is left open where the match is weak. Expanded clones are given a class, and other clones once, few, many or no size at all.

clone size	V gene	J gene	D gene	CDR3 protein	CDR3 DNA
once	TRBV4-1	TRBJ1-4	-	CASSTSGATNEKLFF	TGCGCCAGCAGCACCTCAGGCGCAACTAATGAAAAACTGTTTTTT
-	TRBV6-5	TRBJ1-3	TRBD1	CASSYSDRASGNTIYF	TGTGCCAGCAGTTACTCGGACAGGGCGTCTGGAAACACCATATATTTT
-	TRBV6-4	TRBJ1-1	-	CASSALGLGNTEAFF	TGTGCCAGCAGTGCCTTGGGGCTGGGGAACACTGAAGCTTTCTTT
-	TRBV5-4	TRBJ1-5	-	CASSFGGEQPQHF	TGTGCCAGCAGCTTCGGGGGGGAACAGCCCCAGCATTTT
-	TRBV5-8	TRBJ1-1	TRBD1	CASSLEGARAEAFF	TGTGCCAGCAGCTTGGAGGGGGCGAGGGCTGAAGCTTTCTTT
-	TRBV6-5	TRBJ2-5	-	CASSYLKGGQETQYF	TGTGCCAGCAGTTACCTTAAGGGCGGGCAAGAGACCCAGTACTTC
-	TRBV5-1	TRBJ1-1	-	CASSLAVNTEAFF	TGCGCCAGCAGCTTGGCCGTAAACACTGAAGCTTTCTTT
-	TRBV10-2	TRBJ1-2	-	CASSETGGRDYGYTF	TGCGCCAGCAGTGAGACGGGGGGAAGGGACTATGGCTACACCTTC
-	TRBV7-9	TRBJ2-4	-	CASSAGERRTKNIQYF	TGTGCCAGCAGCGCAGGGGAGCGGAGAACCAAAAACATTCAGTACTTC
-	TRBV29-1	TRBJ2-5	TRBD1	CSFAGTGGQETQYF	TGCAGCTTTGCCGGGACAGGGGGCCAAGAGACCCAGTACTTC
-	TRBV7-2	TRBJ2-1	-	CASSLISGEGSNEQFF	TGTGCCAGCAGCTTAATTTCAGGGGAGGGGTCCAATGAGCAGTTCTTC
-	TRBV20-1	TRBJ2-5	-	CSAYQETQYF	TGCAGTGCATATCAAGAGACCCAGTACTTC
-	TRBV7-2	TRBJ2-3	-	CASRRGFSTDTQYF	TGTGCCAGCAGGAGGGGGTTTAGCACAGATACGCAGTATTTT
-	TRBV30	TRBJ1-2	-	CAWTPAPGGYTF	TGTGCCTGGACCCCGGCTCCGGGGGGCTACACCTTC
once	TRBV19	TRBJ2-7	-	CASSMDREGAHYEQYF	TGTGCCAGTAGTATGGACAGGGAGGGTGCGCACTACGAGCAGTACTTC
-	TRBV7-9	TRBJ2-1	TRBD2	CASSTSGTYNEQFF	TGTGCCAGCAGCACTAGCGGGACATACAATGAGCAGTTCTTC
-	TRBV20-1	TRBJ1-2	-	CSAGKGYTF	TGCAGTGCCGGTAAAGGCTACACCTTC
-	TRBV19	TRBJ2-1	TRBD2	CASIDWREGRWEQFF	TGTGCCAGTATAGATTGGCGGGAGGGCCGGTGGGAGCAGTTCTTC
once	TRBV18	TRBJ1-1	TRBD1	CASSKLPGQSMNTEAFF	TGTGCCAGCTCAAAACTGCCGGGACAGAGCATGAACACTGAAGCTTTCTTT
-	TRBV5-4	TRBJ1-3	-	CASSFRGGRPGNTIYF	TGTGCCAGCAGCTTTCGGGGGGGGCGGCCTGGAAACACCATATATTTT
-	TRBV5-1	TRBJ1-4	TRBD1	CASSLGQGGEKLFF	TGCGCCAGCAGCTTGGGACAGGGGGGTGAAAAACTGTTTTTT
once	TRBV5-4	TRBJ2-7	-	CASSFALESYEQYF	TGTGCCAGCAGCTTCGCGCTGGAGTCCTACGAGCAGTACTTC
-	TRBV28	TRBJ2-1	TRBD2	CASSVGLAGEPSSYNEQFF	TGTGCCAGCAGTGTGGGACTAGCGGGAGAGCCGAGCTCCTACAATGAGCAGTTCTTC
-	TRBV5-1	TRBJ2-1	-	CASSMTGQPVSYNEQFF	TGCGCCAGCAGCATGACTGGACAGCCAGTCTCCTACAATGAGCAGTTCTTC
few	TRBV19	TRBJ2-3	-	CASLGAPGTDTQYF	TGTGCCAGTCTGGGTGCCCCGGGGACAGATACGCAGTATTTT
-	TRBV7-9	TRBJ1-4	-	CASSLGQFNEKLFF	TGTGCCAGCAGCTTAGGCCAGTTTAATGAAAAACTGTTTTTT
-	TRBV24-1	TRBJ2-3	-	CATSGWDGRGGPDTQYF	TGTGCCACCAGTGGTTGGGATGGACGCGGAGGTCCAGATACGCAGTATTTT
-	TRBV19	TRBJ2-1	-	CASMEGGTSYNEQFF	TGTGCCAGTATGGAGGGGGGGACTTCCTACAATGAGCAGTTCTTC
-	TRBV5-1	TRBJ2-2	TRBD1	CASSSQTGDDTGELFF	TGCGCCAGCAGCTCACAGACAGGGGACGACACCGGGGAGCTGTTTTTT
-	TRBV29-1	TRBJ1-2	-	CSVLDLQGHGYTF	TGCAGCGTTCTGGACCTACAGGGTCACGGCTACACCTTC
-	TRBV28	TRBJ2-1	TRBD2	CASTLAGASGNEQFF	TGTGCCAGCACCTTAGCGGGAGCCTCTGGGAATGAGCAGTTCTTC
once	TRBV19	TRBJ1-5	-	CASSTQIDQPQHF	TGTGCCAGTAGTACCCAGATCGATCAGCCCCAGCATTTT
-	TRBV5-4	TRBJ1-1	TRBD1	CASTPGTGNTEAFF	TGTGCCAGCACCCCCGGGACAGGGAACACTGAAGCTTTCTTT
-	TRBV5-1	TRBJ2-3	TRBD2	CASSMGLAATDTQYF	TGCGCCAGCAGTATGGGACTAGCGGCCACAGATACGCAGTATTTT
few	TRBV4-1	TRBJ2-1	TRBD1	CASSQDATGKGEQFF	TGCGCCAGCAGCCAAGACGCGACAGGGAAGGGTGAGCAGTTCTTC
-	TRBV7-9	TRBJ1-1	-	CASSQTLNTEAFF	TGTGCCAGCAGCCAAACACTGAACACTGAAGCTTTCTTT
-	TRBV28	TRBJ2-7	TRBD1	CASSPPAGTGKTYEQYF	TGTGCCAGCAGCCCTCCCGCCGGGACAGGGAAAACCTACGAGCAGTACTTC
-	TRBV5-8	TRBJ1-6	-	CASSTYNSPLHF	TGTGCCAGCAGCACTTATAATTCACCCCTCCACTTT
-	TRBV9	TRBJ1-2	-	CASSEPGNYGYTF	TGTGCCAGCAGCGAGCCGGGGAACTATGGCTACACCTTC
-	TRBV27	TRBJ1-3	-	CASSSRQPSGNTIYF	TGTGCCAGCAGTTCCCGACAGCCCTCTGGAAACACCATATATTTT
-	TRBV5-1	TRBJ2-1	TRBD2	CASSLTSGEQFF	TGCGCCAGCAGCTTGACTAGCGGGGAGCAGTTCTTC
-	TRBV6-5	TRBJ2-5	TRBD2	CASSYSGLAGETQYF	TGTGCCAGCAGTTACTCAGGACTAGCGGGAGAGACCCAGTACTTC
-	TRBV27	TRBJ1-5	TRBD1	CASSPRQGTHNQPQHF	TGTGCCAGCAGTCCCAGACAGGGGACCCACAATCAGCCCCAGCATTTT
once	TRBV6-6	TRBJ2-1	TRBD1	CASSPTGGNNEQFF	TGTGCCAGCAGCCCGACAGGGGGCAACAATGAGCAGTTCTTC
-	TRBV29-1	TRBJ2-3	TRBD2	CSVPSTSGRDLSTDTQYF	TGCAGCGTACCCAGCACTAGCGGGAGGGACCTTAGCACAGATACGCAGTATTTT
-	TRBV27	TRBJ1-1	TRBD1	CATRDRDTEAFF	TGTGCCACCAGGGACAGGGACACTGAAGCTTTCTTT
-	TRBV5-1	TRBJ1-4	TRBD1	CASSLGQGAEKLFF	TGCGCCAGCAGCTTGGGCCAGGGGGCTGAAAAACTGTTTTTT
-	TRBV7-9	TRBJ2-2	TRBD1	CASSYGTGEKNTGELFF	TGTGCCAGCAGCTATGGGACAGGGGAGAAGAACACCGGGGAGCTGTTTTTT
-	TRBV30	TRBJ1-6	TRBD1	CAWVQGTHNSPLHF	TGTGCCTGGGTACAGGGGACCCATAATTCACCCCTCCACTTT
once	TRBV10-3	TRBJ2-1	-	CAIDSGHLNNEQFF	TGTGCCATCGATTCGGGACACTTAAACAATGAGCAGTTCTTC
-	TRBV27	TRBJ2-3	-	CASVSSTSTDTQYF	TGTGCCAGCGTTAGCTCGACTAGCACAGATACGCAGTATTTT
-	TRBV3-1/TRBV3-2	TRBJ1-2	TRBD1	CASSSDRAGYTF	TGTGCCAGCAGCTCGGACAGGGCGGGCTACACCTTC
few	TRBV7-9	TRBJ1-5	-	CASSLGGLNQPQHF	TGTGCCAGCAGCTTAGGGGGGCTAAATCAGCCCCAGCATTTT
-	TRBV7-7	TRBJ2-7	TRBD2	CASSSSPGTSDEQYF	TGTGCTAGCAGCTCAAGCCCCGGGACTAGTGACGAGCAGTACTTC
-	TRBV11-2	TRBJ2-1	-	CASSQVMHDRNEQFF	TGTGCCAGCAGCCAAGTGATGCACGACAGAAATGAGCAGTTCTTC
once	TRBV5-1	TRBJ2-7	-	CASSLEPYEQYF	TGCGCCAGCAGCTTGGAGCCGTACGAGCAGTACTTC
few	TRBV5-1	TRBJ1-6	-	CASSTESSYNSPLHF	TGCGCCAGCTCGACAGAGAGCTCCTATAATTCACCCCTCCACTTT